These 24 T cell receptor beta chains originate from one sample sequenced in a study of OX40 agonist ivuxolimab in advanced cancers. Generated by immunoSEQ multiplex PCR, the TCRdb table keeps only in-frame clones and is missing some. The data show 85,000 to 100,000 clones, with around 85% seen just once and 3.8% held by the top ten. Sequencing was performed on CD4+ or CD8+ T cells sorted from blood, taken in a trial of the OX40 agonist ivuxolimab. These TCRs come from an adult with an advanced solid tumor such as melanoma, head and neck, liver or kidney cancer.

This chain links TRBV7-2 with TRBJ1-4; D is possibly TRBD1 (5 bases). Germline V gives CDR1 SGHTA, CDR2 FQGNSA. V was clipped by 6 bases and J by 7 bases, with 18 bases between them. The CDR3 length is 15 residues. CDR3 sequence reads: CASSIRSGGTEKLFF. DNA of the CDR3: TGTGCCAGCAGTATTAGGTCGGGGGGAACTGAAAAACTGTTTTTT.

This chain connects TRBV9 to TRBJ2-7, with D possibly TRBD2 on 5 matching bases. V lost 3 bases and J lost 0, with 10 bases in between. Looked up from germline, CDR1 is SGDLS and CDR2 is YYNGEE. The CDR3 loop spans 14 amino acids. The CDR3 loop reads CASSAGLSSYEQYF. CDR3 nucleotides: TGTGCCAGCAGCGCAGGACTGAGCTCCTACGAGCAGTACTTC.

J is TRBJ2-1 and V is TRBV28; the D call may be TRBD1 or TRBD2 (5 bases each). Germline V gene sequence: CDR1 MDHEN, CDR2 SYDVKM. There are 15 residues in the CDR3. Trimming cost V 1 base and J 6 bases, with 13 bases left between them. CDR3 DNA: TGTGCCAGCAGTTTATATGGGACGCCCTTCAATGAGCAGTTCTTC. It specifies CASSLYGTPFNEQFF.

The V and J genes are TRBV7-2 and TRBJ2-3; D unclear. This CDR3 region has 13 residues. V was clipped by 3 bases and J by 5 bases, with 9 bases between them. Per the germline V gene, CDR1 is SGHTA and CDR2 is FQGNSA. CDR3 nucleotide sequence: TGTGCCAGCAGCTTTCTACTTAGAGATACGCAGTATTTT. This sequence encodes CASSFLLRDTQYF.

The V gene is TRBV6-6, the J gene TRBJ2-5, with TRBD2 matching over 9 bases. This CDR3 region has 14 residues. V gave up 6 bases and J gave up 2 bases; unmatched junction bases: 4. The germline CDR1 and CDR2 sequences are MNHNY and SVGAGI (reference sequence). This chain's CDR3 is CASRGSGGQETQYF. The CDR3 DNA sequence: TGTGCCAGCAGGGGGAGCGGGGGGCAAGAGACCCAGTACTTC.

This clone has only one observation. The V and J genes are TRBV23-1 and TRBJ1-1; maybe TRBD1 (5 bases). TRBV23-1 is given ORF status, its function remaining uncertain. The CDR3 consists of 15 residues. V dropped 0 bases and J dropped 7 bases, with 15 bases sitting between them. The DNA of the CDR3 is TGCGCCAGCAGTCAATCGGGGGGGGAAAGGAATGAAGCTTTCTTT. Translating gives CASSQSGGERNEAFF.

This clone was picked up one time. The chain has TRBV11-2 and TRBJ2-7; D is ambiguous. The CDR3 length is 14 residues. Trimming took 1 base from V and 2 from J, leaving 9 bases between them. Germline V gene sequence: CDR1 SGHAT, CDR2 FQNNGV. In nucleotides, the CDR3 is TGTGCCAGCAGCTTAGGTCCGATCACCTACGAGCAGTACTTC. Protein product: CASSLGPITYEQYF.

The genes are TRBV19 and TRBJ2-3, with D possibly matching TRBD2 (6 bases). There are 17 residues in the CDR3. The V gene's germline CDR1 is LNHDA and CDR2 SQIVND (reference sequence). V was cut by 4 bases and J by 2 bases, with 19 bases left in between. The CDR3 sequence: CASSTTGPGLYTDTQYF. The CDR3 DNA reads as TGTGCCAGTAGTACAACAGGCCCGGGACTCTACACAGATACGCAGTATTTT. Supplemented by reference TRBV19 and TRBJ2-3, the full variable domain reads DGGITQSPKYLFRKEGQNVTLSCEQNLNHDAMYWYRQDPGQGLRLIYYSQIVNDFQKGDIAEGYSVSREKKESFPLTVTSAQKNPTAFYLCASSTTGPGLYTDTQYFGPGTRLTVL.

V is TRBV21-1 and J is TRBJ2-5; the D call of TRBD1 is as the table states it, not checked on the DNA. TRBV21-1 constitutes a pseudogene. The CDR3 spans 12 residues. The CDR3 DNA reads TGTATACGGACAGGGAGAGGTAAGACCCAGTACTTC. It translates to CIRTGRGKTQYF.

This clone came up a few times. The rearrangement joins TRBV28 to TRBJ1-6; TRBD1 aligns across 7 bases. The CDR3 consists of 13 residues. CDR1 and CDR2 (germline): MDHEN, SYDVKM. The J segment lost 8 bases and the V segment lost 11 bases, leaving 9 bases of the junction unmatched. The CDR3 spells CAARDSRDSPLHF. For the CDR3, the DNA is TGTGCCGCCCGGGACAGTCGGGATTCACCCCTCCACTTT.

This chain links TRBV19 with TRBJ1-6; weak D call: TRBD1 (5 bases). The V end lost 7 bases, the J end lost 0 bases, and 7 bases lay between the germline ends. CDR1 and CDR2 from the germline V gene are LNHDA and SQIVND (reference sequence). The CDR3 runs 14 residues. CDR3 sequence reads: CASNGGSYNSPLHF. CDR3 coding DNA: TGTGCCAGTAATGGGGGCTCCTATAATTCACCCCTCCACTTT.

The rearrangement joins TRBV25-1 to TRBJ2-1, with 10 positions matching TRBD1. The CDR3 spans 16 residues. J lost 9 bases, V lost 2 bases, and 10 bases had no gene match. Germline V gives CDR1 MGHDK, CDR2 SYGVNS. The CDR3 DNA reads as TGTGCCAGCAGTGAACACTCCGGACAGGGGGGCCGTGAGCAGTTCTTC. Protein product: CASSEHSGQGGREQFF.

The genes are TRBV28 and TRBJ2-1; 12 bases map to TRBD2. The CDR3 covers 16 residues. V was clipped by 4 bases and J by 6 bases; unmatched bases: 7. Germline lookup yields CDR1 MDHEN and CDR2 SYDVKM. CDR3 sequence (DNA): TGTGCCAGCAGTTCCTTGACTAGCGGGAGTCTCAATGAGCAGTTCTTC. Residues: CASSSLTSGSLNEQFF.

This clone has a handful of counts. CDR3 loop: CASSSAGGREQYF. The CDR3 region has the DNA TGTGCCAGTAGTTCAGCGGGAGGCCGCGAGCAGTACTTC. The chain is built from TRBV19 and TRBJ2-7; TRBD2 matches 9 bases. Germline V gene lookup returns CDR1 LNHDA and CDR2 SQIVND (reference sequence). V lost 5 bases and J lost 6; bases outside the gene matches: 5. The CDR3 length is 13 residues.

V and J are TRBV28 and TRBJ1-1, with a possible D match to TRBD1 (6 bases). CDR1 MDHEN and CDR2 SYDVKM come from the germline V gene. V lost 3 bases and J lost 8, with 16 bases in between. This CDR3 has 14 residues. The CDR3 loop reads CASSFFSTRGEAFF. Here the CDR3 DNA reads TGTGCCAGCAGTTTTTTTTCGACAAGGGGGGAAGCTTTCTTT.

This chain joins TRBV6-4 and TRBJ2-1, with 11 positions matching TRBD2. Germline CDR1 MRHNA, CDR2 SNTAGT. The CDR3 consists of 15 residues. The ends lost 2 bases at V and 6 bases at J; junction bases unmatched: 3. CDR3 region: CASSDGLAGSNEQFF. The CDR3 DNA follows: TGTGCCAGCAGTGACGGACTAGCGGGTAGCAATGAGCAGTTCTTC.

This sequence joins TRBV28 and TRBJ2-2, with TRBD1 identical over 12 bases. V trimming: 3 bases; J trimming: 1 base; junction bases outside the gene matches: 9. The CDR3 totals 19 residues. From germline, CDR1 is MDHEN and CDR2 SYDVKM. In DNA, the CDR3 is TGTGCCAGCAGTTTTTCCCCGGGACAGGGGGCCTGGAACACCGGGGAGCTGTTTTTT. Protein product: CASSFSPGQGAWNTGELFF.

The rearrangement joins TRBV28 to TRBJ1-5; TRBD1 agrees at 12 bases. The CDR3 contains 13 residues. Germline values: CDR1 MDHEN, CDR2 SYDVKM. V was pared by 10 bases and J by 6 bases, with 4 bases of the junction left unmatched. CDR3 sequence (DNA): TGTGCCACCGGGGACAGGGGGCTTCAGCCCCAGCATTTT. This codes for CATGDRGLQPQHF.

This clone was counted once. The chain has TRBV19 and TRBJ2-1; TRBD1 matches at 7 bases. Germline V lookup: CDR1 LNHDA, CDR2 SQIVND (reference sequence). J lost 0 bases, V lost 5 bases, and 10 bases had no gene match. The CDR3 covers 17 residues. Written as DNA, the CDR3 is TGTGCCAGTAGTCTCCCGGGACAGTTAAGCTCCTACAATGAGCAGTTCTTC. Its protein product is CASSLPGQLSSYNEQFF. The full variable domain, its missing parts supplied by reference TRBV19 and TRBJ2-1, is DGGITQSPKYLFRKEGQNVTLSCEQNLNHDAMYWYRQDPGQGLRLIYYSQIVNDFQKGDIAEGYSVSREKKESFPLTVTSAQKNPTAFYLCASSLPGQLSSYNEQFFGPGTRLTVL.

The V and J genes are TRBV9 and TRBJ2-5, with D maybe TRBD2 (6 bases). With 3 bases removed from V and 11 bases from J, the gap between germline ends came to 20 bases. The CDR3 consists of 14 residues. Germline V CDR1 and CDR2: SGDLS, YYNGEE. This CDR3 reads CASSARDSTGEQYF. In DNA, the CDR3 is TGTGCCAGCAGCGCTCGGGACTCAACGGGTGAGCAGTACTTC.

Here the CDR3 reads CASSDYQDGSYGYTF. CDR3 DNA sequence: TGTGCCAGCAGCGACTACCAGGACGGATCATATGGCTACACCTTC. The chain is built from TRBV7-9 and TRBJ1-2; no firm D call. V lost 5 bases, J lost 5 bases, and 18 bases lay in between. CDR1 SEHNR and CDR2 FQNEAQ come from the germline V gene (reference sequence). CDR3 length: 15 amino acids.

CDR3 sequence reads: CAWSRGLEQYF. CDR3 DNA sequence: TGTGCCTGGAGCCGAGGGCTCGAGCAGTACTTC. The rearrangement links TRBV30 to TRBJ2-5; D might be TRBD2 (5 bases). The J call may be faulty, since TRBJ2-7 better matches the DNA end. CDR1 and CDR2 from the germline V gene are GTSNPN and SVGIG (reference sequence). This CDR3 has 11 amino acids.

The V call is TRBV27, the J call TRBJ2-1, with D unclear. The germline gives CDR1 MNHEY, CDR2 SMNVEV (reference sequence). V dropped 3 bases and J dropped 9 bases, with 15 bases sitting between them. CDR3 length: 14 amino acids. Here the CDR3 reads CASSFVASGVEQFF. The CDR3 nucleotides are TGTGCCAGCAGTTTCGTGGCGTCCGGAGTTGAGCAGTTCTTC.

The CDR3 sequence: CASSFIRGRNYGYTF. The CDR3 DNA reads as TGTGCCAGCAGTTTCATCAGGGGAAGGAACTATGGCTACACCTTC. The chain uses TRBV7-6 and TRBJ1-2; TRBD1 might be the D (6 bases). The CDR3 is made up of 15 amino acids. Trimming took off 6 bases at V and 2 bases at J, with 16 bases between the two ends. Looked up from germline, CDR1 is SGHVS and CDR2 is FNYEAQ.